This T cell receptor (beta chain) was obtained from a study of blood T cell repertoires in COVID-19 (dated by TCRdb to the early 2020s). About the investigation overall: Samples from collaborators originated in the United States, Italy and Spain and spanned both the acute and convalescent phases of COVID-19. The prospective study material was composed of cDNA or gDNA derived from T cells, B-cell-depleted T cells, or PBMCs. The dataset comprised deeply sampled blood TCRbeta repertoires from subjects exposed to, actively infected with, or recovered from COVID-19. A freely available public database, intended as a resource for researchers studying the immune response to SARS-CoV-2, is where the repertoires were released. The samples were drawn from two sources: the first 160 participants of the ongoing ImmuneRACE study, and fewer than 1,500 subjects contributed by 6 global collaborators. Sample metadata almost always included a de-identified subject ID, COVID-19 status, age in years and sex. Where HLA class I and class II types were available, the types were taken from metadata supplied by the sample provider, not from assay-based typing.

TCRbeta CDR3 regions were amplified from genomic DNA by means of the immunoSEQ Assay, a bias-controlled multiplex PCR. In the source study's methods: The number of nucleated cells in each sample was estimated from the amplification of reference gene primers within the assay. Sequence reads were collapsed and filtered to measure the absolute abundance of every unique TCRbeta CDR3 rearrangement. For each sample, productive Simpson clonality was calculated as the square root of Simpson's diversity index over productive rearrangements. TCRdb re-hosts the immuneACCESS table, in-frame sequences only. Its copies lack some clones; in the studies checked, an unresolved V gene accounts for under half of them, and the cause for the rest is not known. V, J and clone size are those of that table, while D and trimming were read from the DNA. For this sample there are roughly 69,000 clones; around four fifths appear just once. The biggest ten clones account for 13% to 15% of the sample.

The CDR3 starts with the cysteine, ends with the phenylalanine, and has 13 residues. Only the CDR3 DNA stays, 39 bases, in frame from base 1. CDR1 and CDR2 are drawn from the germline V gene: KGHSH, LQKENI. The trim is 6 bases for V and 6 bases for J, with a gap of 12 bases between the germline ends. A note on this clone: Its cognate antigen has yet to be identified. Base qualities are not recorded, but no much larger clone differs from it by a single base.

At one collaborating source in Seattle, patients were enrolled during active infection and were followed longitudinally through the course of disease. Whole blood was collected in K2EDTA tubes by collaborating institutions according to the institutions' own protocols. For TCRbeta analysis, collaborator samples were shipped as frozen whole blood, as isolated PBMCs, or as DNA extracted from either sample type. Broad study findings and their caveats: The quantity of clinical and demographic metadata differed by source and by participant and was supplied without curation.

Recombination linked TRBV18 to TRBJ1-5; confidence is insufficient to name the D gene. The sequenced sample consisted of peripheral blood. The source is a man aged 60 to 75 with COVID-19, enrolled during active disease. The DNA reads as follows: TGTGCCAGCTCGCAGACCGGAGGTCAGCCCCAGCATTTT. It codes for CASSQTGGQPQHF. The full variable domain, completed from the reference TRBV18 and TRBJ1-5 proteins outside the CDR3, reads NAGVMQNPRHLVRRRGQEARLRCSPMKGHSHVYWYRQLPEEGLKFMVYLQKENIIDESGMPKERFSAEFPKEGPSILRIQQVVRGDSAAYFCASSQTGGQPQHFGDGTRLSIL.